These 3 T cell receptor beta chains came from one sample sequenced in a study of cytomegalovirus exposure and HLA in healthy donors. Amplification used 60 Vbeta primers and 13 Jbeta primers. Generated by immunoSEQ multiplex PCR, the TCRdb table keeps only in-frame clones and is missing some. The sample yields 180,000 or so clones, roughly 9.5% seen once. The material sequenced was PBMCs. The receptors shown here come from a woman between 25 and 40 years old in good health and CMV-seropositive.

A few counts support this clone. The chain combines TRBV4-2 with TRBJ2-2, with 8 nucleotides matching TRBD2. CDR1 LGHNA and CDR2 YNFKEQ come from the germline V gene. The CDR3 totals 14 residues. The junction had 7 bases not matched to a gene; V was cut back by 6 bases and J by 7 bases. The CDR3 nucleotides are TGTGCCAGCAGTCCACTAGCGGTGGGCGGGGAGCTGTTTTTT. It translates to CASSPLAVGGELFF.

This clone was detected a few times. The chain joins TRBV29-1 to TRBJ2-1, with 13 bases that match TRBD2. The CDR3 runs to 15 residues. Germline-derived CDR1 and CDR2 are SQVTM and ANQGSEA. Unmatched junction bases numbered 3, after V lost 5 bases and J lost 2 bases. CDR3: CSVNGLAGAYNEQFF. The CDR3 region has the DNA TGCAGCGTTAACGGACTAGCGGGGGCCTACAATGAGCAGTTCTTC.

This clone showed up just a few times. This sequence joins TRBV6-6 and TRBJ2-7; 7 bases fit TRBD1. The CDR3 is 14 residues long. Trimming cost V 5 bases and J 1 base; bases outside gene matches: 5. Germline V lookup: CDR1 MNHNY, CDR2 SVGAGI (reference sequence). The CDR3 sequence: CASSNRDRSYEQYF. The CDR3 coding sequence is TGTGCCAGCAGTAACCGGGACAGATCCTACGAGCAGTACTTC.